The clone carrying this T cell receptor beta chain has at least ten counts. Its antigen is undetermined. Time point here: persistent/refractory GD, antithyroid drugs over 5 years with positive TRAb. PBMCs were the source of the RNA used for TCR sequencing. The authors drew approximately 9 milliliters of peripheral blood into EDTA tubes. Construction of TCR beta libraries relied on iRepertoire HTBI primers and on Arm-PCR targeting CDR3 regions. As originally analysed: Samples collectively showed 62 TRBV and 11 to 15 TRBJ segments. TCRdb re-analysed the multiplex PCR reads in MiXCR, keeping a single row per CDR3 protein. The V and J calls and clone size come from TCRdb's table, not from the authors' own analysis. The sample consists of 300,000 to 400,000 distinct CDR3 sequences, less than 20% of them appearing once. This sample was included in a study of regulatory T cells in long-lasting Graves disease.

This CDR3 has 15 residues. V lost 5 bases to trimming and J lost 8 bases, with 18 bases between them. Germline values: CDR1 SGHVS, CDR2 FQNEAQ. Study findings and constraints: There was favoring of TRBV28, TRBJ1-2 and TRBJ2-5 in persistent disease. New patients shared fewer public clonotypes (around 880) than persistent patients did (fewer than 3,000).

This material consisted of peripheral blood mononuclear cells (PBMCs), taken when the disease was refractory, from a patient treated with antithyroid drugs. The receptor was derived from a female donor with Graves disease. The rearrangement joins TRBV7-8 to TRBJ1-4; no firm D call. The CDR3 loop is CASSHDRLVREKLFF. The CDR3 DNA reads as TGTGCCAGCAGCCACGACCGGCTAGTTCGGGAAAAACTGTTTTTT.